This T cell receptor (beta chain) was retrieved from a study of cytomegalovirus exposure and HLA in healthy donors. Germline lookup yields CDR1 SGHDN and CDR2 FVKESK. J was trimmed by 6 bases and V by 8 bases; bases with no gene match: 9. The CDR3 consists of 13 residues. The study, taken as a whole, reports: The presence/absence work took it that sequencing depth was about the same across donors. Many donors carried some public TCRs, although rarity characterized most TCR sequences. In a later analysis, the majority of CMV-associated beta chains seemingly showed HLA restriction.

60 Vbeta and 13 Jbeta primers were used in PCR. TCRdb keeps only in-frame clones here, not all; method: immunoSEQ multiplex PCR. The sample has about 160,000 clones; about 64% are singletons. With regard to this clone: The antigen is unknown.

Sample: PBMCs. The rearrangement links TRBV14 to TRBJ2-7, with TRBD2 matching over 8 bases. This TCR came from a woman aged 60-75 years in good health and CMV-seropositive. CDR3 in amino acids: CASSWTSSFEQYF. The CDR3 nucleotides are TGTGCCAGCTCTTGGACTAGCAGCTTCGAGCAGTACTTC.